This entry features one T cell receptor (beta chain) sequence. V gave up 4 bases and J gave up 1 base; unmatched junction bases: 3. The CDR3 sequence is 15 residues long. CDR1 is SQVTM, CDR2 ANQGSEA, per germline. The data stem from a study of control samples from healthy donors and cancer patients. Sequenced by immunoSEQ multiplex PCR; TCRdb stores in-frame clones only, minus some. The table records roughly 95,000 clones, roughly nine tenths of them present only once. This sequence joins TRBV29-1 and TRBJ2-2, with 10 bases matching TRBD1. This sequence originates from a woman younger than 45 in good health. Sequencing was carried out using blood. The chain's CDR3 is CSVVGTGVNTGELFF. The CDR3 nucleotides read TGCAGCGTTGTCGGGACAGGGGTGAACACCGGGGAGCTGTTTTTT.